The present T cell receptor beta chain was sequenced within a study of cytomegalovirus exposure and HLA in healthy donors. Regarding the study as a whole: Cytomegalovirus association was listed for approximately 150 TCR beta chains. An analysis was carried out later, and it reportedly showed fewer N-insertions in an Asian-associated ancestry cluster than the approximately 660-donor mean.

Regarding this clone: The antigen remains undetermined.

Vbeta (60) and Jbeta (13) primers were used in the PCR. Original handling: About 83 million unique TCR beta chains, 9.5 million to 14 million shared, were counted in a later analysis. The repertoire was sequenced with immunoSEQ multiplex PCR; TCRdb's copy has only in-frame clones and lacks some. V and J calls plus clone size are reproduced from that table; the DNA served to infer D and trimming. The sample consists of about 160,000 clones, roughly three quarters of them appearing once. The germline CDR1 and CDR2 sequences are MNHEY and SMNVEV (reference sequence). The CDR3 runs 12 residues. Trimming removed 6 bases from V and 8 bases from J; junction bases left unmatched: 6.

This clonotype originated in a woman aged 40-49 years in good health and CMV-seropositive. The chain joins TRBV27 to TRBJ1-1; 7 nucleotides match TRBD1. The sample consisted of PBMCs. This CDR3 reads CASSRGAGEAFF. The CDR3 coding sequence is TGTGCCAGCAGCAGGGGGGCGGGAGAAGCTTTCTTT.